A single TCR beta chain is shown here with its context. Its antigen is not known. Clones were sequenced by immunoSEQ multiplex PCR, and TCRdb holds only the in-frame ones, with some missing. The table lists some 99,000 clones, roughly 87% of them singletons. This sample is part of a study of T cell responses to AZD1222 COVID-19 vaccine. About the study: Researchers grouped second doses given at about 4 or about 12 weeks into one pool. Study-wide results and limits: Clonal diversity may have been underestimated in mostly white British donors. Following two doses of AZD1222, Spike-specific TCR breadth and depth rose.

Between the trimmed V and J ends, which lost 1 base and 3 bases, there was a span of 19 bases. Looked up from germline, CDR1 is LGHNA and CDR2 is YSLEER. The CDR3 extends over 17 amino acids. This TCR derives from an adult in good health. The sample was peripheral blood, taken on day 0 of AZD1222 vaccination. J is TRBJ2-7 and V is TRBV4-3, with D maybe TRBD1 (5 bases). The CDR3 loop reads CASSQGTQVGLIYEQYF. For the CDR3, the DNA is TGCGCCAGCAGCCAAGGGACACAGGTGGGCCTAATCTACGAGCAGTACTTC.